The entry below describes one T cell receptor (beta chain). What this receptor recognizes is not known. No base qualities exist here, and no much larger clone lies one base off it. The cohort was made up of 650 to 700 healthy bone marrow donors. Cohort members were all nominally healthy when sampled, although unrecorded immune exposures were likely present. The donor was CMV seropositive and was included in the group of 250 to 300 seropositive cohort members. A peripheral blood sample was provided by each donor, and peripheral blood mononuclear cells were used for TCR beta sequencing. Genomic DNA was extracted from the blood cell samples with the Qiagen DNeasy Blood Extraction Kit. Library construction relied on the immunoSEQ multiplex PCR assay. For the multiplex PCR, a mixture combining 60 forward primers for TCR Vbeta segments and 13 reverse primers for TCR Jbeta segments was used. The CDR3 region of rearranged TCR beta genes was amplified from genomic DNA with a multiplex PCR assay. On the Illumina HiSeq System, the amplified TCR beta libraries were sequenced as 87-base-pair reads. The study's processing was this. In a later analysis, 80 million or so unique TCR beta chains were counted across the approximately 670 repertoires, and around 11 million of these chains were shared by at least two donors. Raw reads were error-corrected and collapsed into unique sequences with a nearest-neighbor algorithm that merged closely related sequences to remove PCR and sequencing errors. To assign V, D and J gene segments, CDR3 sequences were aligned to IMGT reference sequences. For a sequence to be retained, a match of at least six nucleotides to both a V gene segment and a J gene segment was required. Rearrangements were classified as productive when the CDR3 lacked stop codons and remained in frame with V and J, and all other rearrangements were classified as non-productive. Following IMGT convention, CDR3 was defined as the stretch from the second conserved V-encoded cysteine to the conserved J-encoded phenylalanine. Sequences without an unambiguous match to a single V gene segment were excluded from the earlier analysis of about 600 of the donors. An earlier analysis of several hundred of the donors called V segments functional above 56.7% productive rearrangements and segregating when the between-donor standard deviation exceeded 5%. A statistical classification framework was built for diagnosing cytomegalovirus status from the catalog of TCR beta chain sequences. In a later analysis, V and J genes were assigned by comparing TCR nucleotide sequences against IMGT/GENE-DB human TR gene sequences. A later analysis assigned CDR3 sequences and most-parsimonious VDJ recombination scenarios with the TCRdist pipeline. In a later analysis, every TCR beta chain was defined by the combination of its CDR3 amino acid sequence and its V-gene family, and reads without a unique V-gene family were dropped. As a way to deal with suspected cross-contamination and a sequencing artifact, a later analysis dropped 592 nucleotide sequences that were highly shared and had low generation probability. A later analysis calculated a clonal expansion index for each public chain from normalized within-repertoire ranks of inferred template counts. Generation probabilities in a later analysis came from a VDJ recombination model fitted to out-of-frame rearrangements, and those results were checked against IGoR. In a later analysis, hypergeometric tests were used to score TCR-TCR, TCR-HLA and TCR-CMV co-occurrence, with a repertoire-size bias correction applied to TCR pairs. False discovery rates were estimated in a later analysis by permuting HLA or CMV assignments 20 times. In a later analysis, co-occurring TCRs were grouped using DBSCAN, and TCRdist sequence similarity was added for clustering within HLA-allele-positive subsets. For co-occurrence clustering, repertoires with fewer than 30,000 or more than 120,000 public chains were excluded, along with roughly 5 repertoires with anomalous nucleotide sharing. Sourced from immuneACCESS, this table was stored by TCRdb with only in-frame sequences that have V and J called. A share of the clones is absent; for the studies checked, an unresolved V gene accounts for under half, and the remainder has no known explanation. Clone size and the V and J calls come from that table; the DNA yielded D and trimming. The sample contains about 130,000 clones, approximately 82% of them found a single time. Roughly 20% of the sample comes from the top ten.

These data belong to a study of cytomegalovirus exposure and HLA in healthy donors (dated by TCRdb to 2016 to 2017). In the study overall: According to an earlier analysis of 450 to 650 of the donors, 150 million to 200 million T cells yielded 95 million to 140 million unique TCR beta sequences and around 280 Gb of sequence data. Roughly 300 gigabases of sequencing data and around 87 million unique TCR sequences were included in an early release covering 550 to 650 HLA-typed donors. Of the roughly 420 genotyped donors, 70% to 90% were placed in the genetic ancestry cluster associated with self-reported Caucasian donors. The aim of the study was to test whether cataloging public T cell receptors could identify signatures of past pathogen exposure. The study used immunosequencing to profile the T cell repertoires of under 700 subjects and linked those repertoires to cytomegalovirus serostatus. Besides the first cohort of around 700 subjects, a separate validation cohort made up of roughly 120 different subjects was used. To predict cytomegalovirus infection status, the study brought together high-throughput TCR immunosequencing, statistical association of individual TCRs with disease status, and machine learning. In a later analysis, previously published TCR beta repertoires from fewer than 750 donors were re-analyzed and high-resolution HLA genotyping was added so that TCR occurrence patterns could be studied. The later analysis used no new phenotypic data to find candidate immune exposures, relying instead on TCR beta sequences and their occurrence across donors. An earlier analysis of 587 of the donors used high-throughput TCR beta sequencing to judge whether each TCR beta V gene segment behaved as functional or pseudogenic. Donor age, sex, ethnicity and CMV serostatus were compiled together with the repertoire data. Genome-wide SNP genotypes for about 55% of the roughly 670 donors were used in a later genetic analysis, which treated that subset as a discovery cohort. All discovery cohort repertoires had been generated using a single sequencing platform. HLA typing covered class I and class II loci at four-digit resolution. The number of typed donors differed by locus: about 629-630 for A, B, C, DRB1 and DQB1; 522 for DQA1; around 580 for DPA1; and some 450 for DPB1. Because of strong linkage in the cohort, four to six DR-DQ haplotypes were treated as single units for association and clustering. Across under 500 genotyped donors of the cohort, an average of roughly 250,000 unique TCR beta nucleotide sequences per donor were sequenced, and 15% to 20% of those sequences were non-productive. Study-wide findings and limitations: Most TCR sequences were observed very rarely across donors, whereas some public TCRs were present in many individuals. Strong co-occurrence of HLA alleles, especially DR and DQ, made assigning TCR associations to individual alleles difficult. Most CMV-associated TCR beta chains appeared to be HLA-restricted in a later analysis, and the HLA associations seemed to be driven largely by CMV exposure. Sequencing depth was assumed to be roughly uniform across donors in the presence/absence analyses, though that assumption may not hold. A further reported finding was that TCR beta sequences accurately predicted the HLA-A and HLA-B alleles for most subjects in the first cohort. The 87-base-pair reads could not distinguish some IMGT-functional V segments, including TRBV6-2 and TRBV6-3, so those segments were excluded. A total of 150 to 200 TCR beta chains were listed by the study as associated with cytomegalovirus. The classifier was reported to diagnose cytomegalovirus status with high specificity and sensitivity in both the original and validation cohorts. Because HLA typing was missing for some donors at each locus, association tests included only the typed subset. In a later analysis, HLA-associated TCR beta chains showed more clonal expansion and lower generation probabilities than non-associated chains that were equally common. A group of highly shared sequence variants was considered likely to be a technical artifact of the sequencing pipeline. At a false discovery rate of 0.05, a later analysis linked under 20,000 TCR beta sequences to specific HLA alleles. Because counts were too low, 15 to 20 rarely observed V segments, including chromosome 9 orphons, were excluded from the earlier analysis of 587 of the donors. In vitro tests confirmed that a few of the cytomegalovirus-associated TCR beta chains recognize cytomegalovirus antigens. An association between a missense DCLRE1C variant and V-gene and J-gene trimming of TCR beta chains was found in a later genetic analysis and replicated in an independent cohort. Broadly in line with IMGT annotations, most TCR beta V segments showed up in productive rearrangements about 90% or about 30% of the time in an earlier analysis of 450 to 600 of the donors. Correlated functional status among segregating V segments might reflect linkage disequilibrium, but an unknown experimental factor could not be ruled out. Immune exposure information for the cohort was limited to CMV serostatus. According to a later analysis, TCR association rates differed among HLA loci, with DRB1 alleles showing the most associated TCRs and HLA-C alleles showing the fewest. The authors suggested that the approach could potentially be extended to other disease states and immunological phenotypes. Compared with the approximately 700-donor mean, donors in an Asian-associated ancestry cluster had fewer N-insertions in productive TCRs, according to a later genetic analysis. The cohort was sequenced for TCR beta chains only, and without alpha or paired-chain data the features that could be detected were limited. Several of the top co-occurrence clusters appeared to be linked to parvovirus B19, influenza, CMV and Epstein-Barr virus, according to a later analysis.

The CDR3 runs 16 amino acids, cysteine and phenylalanine included. Just the 48-base CDR3 DNA is kept, in frame starting at base 1. Trimming takes 3 bases from V and 1 base from J, and the germline ends sit 13 bases apart. CDR1 and CDR2 (SEHNR, FQNEAQ) derive from the germline V gene (reference sequence). The sequence joins TRBV7-9 to TRBJ1-3, with an unclear D gene assignment. The receptor was isolated from a young man in good health and CMV-seropositive. Specimen: PBMCs. The nucleotide sequence is given as TGTGCCAGCAGCTTTGGTGCGAGTCGATCTGGAAACACCATATATTTT. This translates into CASSFGASRSGNTIYF.